The 19 T cell receptor beta chains reported below all come from one sample, sequenced in a study of T cells in Graves' hyperthyroidism and ophthalmopathy. Amplified TCR beta CDR3 regions came from RNA transcripts. HTBI primers drove first-round RT-PCR of the TCR CDR3. One entry per CDR3 protein, called by TCRdb with MiXCR from the multiplex PCR reads. The sample yields hundreds of thousands of distinct CDR3 sequences, around 15% seen once. The specimen sequenced was blood. These receptor sequences come from a young woman with Graves' hyperthyroidism.

This chain joins TRBV19 and TRBJ1-2; no clear D gene. CDR3 length: 14 amino acids. Per the germline V gene, CDR1 is LNHDA and CDR2 is SQIVND (reference sequence). The ends were cut back, 2 bases at V and 0 bases at J, with 7 bases in the middle. The CDR3 nucleotides are TGTGCCAGTAGTATACAGCCTCCTAACTATGGCTACACCTTC. Protein sequence: CASSIQPPNYGYTF.

The table lists this clonotype with many counts. The chain employs TRBV27 and TRBJ2-7; 10 bases are shared with TRBD1. CDR1 MNHEY and CDR2 SMNVEV come from the germline V gene (reference sequence). The CDR3 is 15 residues long. The ends lost 3 bases at V and 7 bases at J; junction bases unmatched: 9. The CDR3 spells CASSFDGTGVREQYF. The CDR3 DNA reads as TGTGCCAGCAGTTTCGACGGGACAGGGGTTAGGGAGCAGTACTTC.

Many counts were recorded for this clonotype. The chain has TRBV6-1 and TRBJ2-5, with a weak D call TRBD1 (7 bases). The CDR3 length is 15 residues. CDR1 MNHNS and CDR2 SASEGT come from the germline V gene. With 5 bases removed from V and 5 bases from J, the gap between germline ends came to 18 bases. The CDR3 here is CASSRTGIGGETQYF. The CDR3, as DNA: TGTGCCAGCAGTCGGACAGGAATAGGAGGGGAGACCCAGTACTTC.

The V call is TRBV24-1, the J call TRBJ2-1; 10 positions agree with TRBD2. The CDR3 has 16 amino acids. Per the germline V gene, CDR1 is KGHDR and CDR2 is SFDVKD. The J segment lost 2 bases and the V segment lost 4 bases, leaving 4 bases of the junction unmatched. DNA for the CDR3: TGTGCCACCAGTGACGTAGCGGGAGGTCCCTACAATGAGCAGTTCTTC. It translates to CATSDVAGGPYNEQFF.

This clonotype was seen at least ten times. CDR3 bases: TGTGCCAGCAGTTTGTCCCCCCTTGAAGCTTTCTTT. Amino acids: CASSLSPLEAFF. This chain uses TRBV28 with TRBJ1-1; D not certain. The CDR3 extends over 12 amino acids. Germline assignment: CDR1 MDHEN and CDR2 SYDVKM. Trimming pared 3 bases from V and 7 bases from J, leaving 9 bases between.

In this sample, this clonotype turned up a few times. This chain joins TRBV20-1 and TRBJ2-3, with TRBD2 as a possible D gene (6 bases). Germline CDR1 DFQATT, CDR2 SNEGSKA (reference sequence). Trimming removed 3 bases at V and 1 base at J, with 17 bases between. The CDR3 runs 16 residues. The CDR3 nucleotides read TGCAGTGCTAGTCGCGGGGCGGGATTGGGCACAGATACGCAGTATTTT. Its translation is CSASRGAGLGTDTQYF.

This clonotype was found many times. The chain employs TRBV5-1 and TRBJ1-1; 11 nucleotides agree with TRBD1. Losses at the gene ends were 3 bases for V and 9 bases for J; bases not matched to a gene: 1. Germline assignment: CDR1 SGHRS and CDR2 YFSETQ. The CDR3 loop spans 12 amino acids. CDR3 region: CASSSDRGQAFF. CDR3 in DNA: TGCGCCAGCAGCTCGGACAGGGGGCAAGCTTTCTTT.

This clonotype was counted only a few times. This chain connects TRBV2 to TRBJ1-3, with unresolved D. The CDR3 totals 14 residues. V lost 4 bases, J lost 4 bases, and 11 bases lay in between. CDR1 and CDR2 (germline): SNHLY, FYNNEI. Here the CDR3 reads CASSAQNLGNTIYF. The CDR3, as DNA: TGTGCCAGCAGTGCTCAAAACCTAGGAAACACCATATATTTT.

This clonotype has at least ten counts. The rearrangement uses TRBV6-1 and TRBJ2-7, with 10 bases that match TRBD2. The CDR3 spans 16 residues. Per germline, CDR1 MNHNS and CDR2 SASEGT. The trim removed 5 bases at V and 3 bases at J, leaving 10 bases unmatched. CDR3 sequence reads: CASSFDSSGSFYEQYF. The CDR3 nucleotides read TGTGCCAGCAGTTTTGACTCTAGCGGGAGCTTCTACGAGCAGTACTTC.

This clonotype showed up many times. This chain uses TRBV20-1 with TRBJ2-7; the D is unclear. CDR1 is DFQATT and CDR2 is SNEGSKA in the germline V gene (reference sequence). The CDR3 runs 13 residues. V shed 2 bases and J shed 3 bases, with 11 bases lying between them. CDR3 DNA: TGCAGTGCTAGACTAGAAAGTCTCTACGAGCAGTACTTC. It is translated as CSARLESLYEQYF.

This clonotype was seen at least ten times. J is TRBJ2-3 and V is TRBV4-1, with D perhaps being TRBD1 or TRBD2 (5 bases each). The CDR3 length is 16 residues. Between the trimmed V and J ends, which lost 0 bases and 6 bases, there was a span of 16 bases. Germline V gene sequence: CDR1 MGHRA, CDR2 YSYEKL. CDR3 residues: CASSQDRDQVLDTQYF. In DNA, the CDR3 is TGCGCCAGCAGCCAAGACCGGGACCAAGTTTTGGATACGCAGTATTTT.

At least ten counts were recorded for this clonotype. The chain carries TRBV2 and TRBJ2-4, with TRBD2 matching 10 bases. The CDR3 has 14 residues. Germline CDR1 SNHLY, CDR2 FYNNEI. The ends lost 6 bases at V and 7 bases at J; junction bases unmatched: 6. The CDR3 loop reads CASRRLAGVNIQYF. The CDR3 DNA reads as TGTGCCAGCAGACGGCTAGCGGGAGTGAACATTCAGTACTTC.

At least ten counts were recorded for this clonotype. The J gene is TRBJ1-3, the V gene TRBV28, with D possibly matching TRBD1 (5 bases). The V end was cut by 5 bases, the J end by 2 bases, with 13 bases between. The germline CDR1 and CDR2 sequences are MDHEN and SYDVKM. This CDR3 comprises 15 residues. The CDR3 sequence: CASSHDSSAGNTIYF. The DNA of the CDR3 is TGTGCCAGCAGTCATGACAGCAGTGCTGGAAACACCATATATTTT. The full variable domain, completed using reference TRBV28 and TRBJ1-3, is DVKVTQSSRYLVKRTGEKVFLECVQDMDHENMFWYRQDPGLGLRLIYFSYDVKMKEKGDIPEGYSVSREKKERFSLILESASTNQTSMYLCASSHDSSAGNTIYFGEGSWLTVV.

The gene calls are TRBV15 and TRBJ2-5, with 12 positions matching TRBD2. V trimming: 0 bases; J trimming: 5 bases; junction bases outside the gene matches: 7. Germline-derived CDR1 and CDR2 are LNHNV and YYDKDF (reference sequence). The length of the CDR3 is 17 residues. CDR3 loop: CATSRDVLAGGSETQYF. In DNA, the CDR3 is TGTGCCACCAGCAGAGATGTGCTAGCGGGAGGGAGTGAGACCCAGTACTTC.

This clonotype was counted ten times or more. The gene calls are TRBV9 and TRBJ2-1; no firm D call. Germline CDR1 and CDR2: SGDLS and YYNGEE. V lost 4 bases to trimming and J lost 7 bases, with 12 bases between them. This CDR3 has 13 amino acids. CDR3 loop: CASSIQTENEQFF. The CDR3 DNA reads as TGTGCCAGCAGCATACAGACTGAAAATGAGCAGTTCTTC.

This clonotype was seen a handful of times. V gene TRBV7-3 combines with J gene TRBJ1-5, with D uncertain. The CDR3 has 13 amino acids. Trimming stripped 4 bases from V and 7 bases from J, with 11 bases between. The germline gives CDR1 SGHTA, CDR2 FQGTGA. The CDR3 DNA sequence: TGTGCCAGCAGCTCACGAGACGAGCAGCCCCAGCATTTT. Translation: CASSSRDEQPQHF.

This chain connects TRBV5-4 to TRBJ1-2; TRBD1 matches 7 bases. The trim removed 2 bases at V and 1 base at J, leaving 8 bases unmatched. The CDR3 contains 16 residues. Germline-derived CDR1 and CDR2 are SGHNT and YYREEE (reference sequence). In DNA, the CDR3 is TGTGCCAGCAGCTTCCCCGGGACAGCTATTAACTATGGCTACACCTTC. Protein sequence: CASSFPGTAINYGYTF.

The V and J genes are TRBV15 and TRBJ1-5, with D perhaps TRBD1 (6 bases). V lost 3 bases to trimming and J lost 6 bases, with 9 bases between them. The CDR3 is 13 residues long. Germline V CDR1 and CDR2: LNHNV, YYDKDF (reference sequence). This CDR3 reads CATSRAGVQPQHF. In DNA form, the CDR3 reads TGTGCCACCAGCAGGGCAGGGGTTCAGCCCCAGCATTTT.

This clonotype was recorded at least ten times. This chain links TRBV7-9 with TRBJ2-7; unclear D gene. The germline gives CDR1 SEHNR, CDR2 FQNEAQ (reference sequence). V lost 1 base and J 5 bases, leaving 12 bases between the germline ends. There are 14 residues in the CDR3. CDR3 nucleotide sequence: TGTGCCAGCAGCTTAGTCCCGTCTCTTGACGAGCAGTACTTC. Protein product: CASSLVPSLDEQYF.